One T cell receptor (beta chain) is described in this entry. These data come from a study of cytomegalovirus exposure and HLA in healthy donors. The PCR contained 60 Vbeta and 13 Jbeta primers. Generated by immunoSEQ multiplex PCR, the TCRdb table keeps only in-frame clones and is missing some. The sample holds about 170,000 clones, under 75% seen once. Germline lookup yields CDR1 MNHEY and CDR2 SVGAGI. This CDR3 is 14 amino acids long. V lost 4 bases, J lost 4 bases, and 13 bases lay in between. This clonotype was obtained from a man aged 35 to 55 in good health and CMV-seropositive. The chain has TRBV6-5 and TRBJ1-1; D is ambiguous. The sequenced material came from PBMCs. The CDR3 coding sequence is TGTGCCAGCAGTTTCCACCCGAGTGGCACTGAAGCTTTCTTT. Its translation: CASSFHPSGTEAFF.